The 17 T cell receptor beta chains below all came from one sample that was sequenced in a study of CD8 T cells in ankylosing spondylitis. TCRdb passed the 5' RACE reads through MiXCR, listing each CDR3 protein once. The sample has more than 200,000 distinct CDR3 sequences, roughly a quarter seen once. The sequenced sample consisted of blood, either unsorted or a sorted T cell fraction (not recorded which). All receptors come from a male donor with ankylosing spondylitis or in good health (not recorded which).

This clonotype was counted only a few times. The chain combines TRBV4-2 with TRBJ2-7, with D uncertain. V was clipped by 0 bases and J by 4 bases, with 1 base between them. Germline V gives CDR1 LGHNA, CDR2 YNFKEQ. The length of the CDR3 is 11 residues. For the CDR3, the DNA is TGTGCCAGCAGCCAAGAGTACGAGCAGTACTTC. Protein sequence: CASSQEYEQYF.

V gene TRBV15 combines with J gene TRBJ2-5; possibly TRBD2 for D (6 bases). Germline loops: CDR1 LNHNV, CDR2 YYDKDF (reference sequence). This CDR3 is built from 14 residues. With 2 bases removed from V and 10 bases from J, the gap between germline ends came to 17 bases. This CDR3 reads CATSRPGLLNDQYF. The CDR3 DNA sequence: TGTGCCACCAGCAGACCGGGACTCCTTAATGACCAGTACTTC.

This clonotype was counted a few times. This sequence joins TRBV29-1 and TRBJ1-5, with D maybe TRBD1 (6 bases). Trimming took 6 bases from V and 1 from J, leaving 16 bases between them. This CDR3 has 15 residues. Germline-derived CDR1 and CDR2 are SQVTM and ANQGSEA. In DNA, the CDR3 is TGCAGCGTAATGGACAGCCGTAACAGCAATCAGCCCCAGCATTTT. This sequence encodes CSVMDSRNSNQPQHF.

The chain joins TRBV24-1 to TRBJ2-5; 8 bases line up with TRBD1. The CDR3 runs 15 residues. The V segment lost 4 bases and the J segment 1 base; nucleotides outside the gene matches: 4. The germline V gene has CDR1 KGHDR and CDR2 SFDVKD. The CDR3 DNA sequence: TGTGCCACCAGTGACTTCCAGGGGGCCCAAGAGACCCAGTACTTC. Its protein product is CATSDFQGAQETQYF.

This clonotype was seen at least ten times. The rearrangement links TRBV6-5 to TRBJ2-1; the match to TRBD1 covers 9 bases. The CDR3 length is 14 residues. Germline CDR1 and CDR2: MNHEY and SVGAGI. The V and J ends lost 0 bases and 6 bases, in that order; junction bases with no gene match: 0. The CDR3 region is CASSYSDRGNEQFF. DNA for the CDR3: TGTGCCAGCAGTTACTCGGACAGGGGCAATGAGCAGTTCTTC.

J is TRBJ1-1 and V is TRBV5-1; 7 nucleotides agree with TRBD1. Germline V gene data show CDR1 as SGHRS and CDR2 as YFSETQ. The CDR3 totals 14 residues. V lost 4 bases, J lost 4 bases, and 7 bases stayed unmatched. CDR3 region: CASSPNRGGTEAFF. CDR3 nucleotide sequence: TGCGCCAGCAGCCCGAACAGGGGTGGCACTGAAGCTTTCTTT.

The chain recombines TRBV27 with TRBJ2-7, with 11 nucleotides matching TRBD1. The germline V gene has CDR1 MNHEY and CDR2 SMNVEV (reference sequence). The CDR3 has 15 amino acids. Trimming took 5 bases from V and 5 from J; bases not matched to a gene: 8. The chain's CDR3 is CASSPRDRGSHEQYF. The CDR3 nucleotides read TGTGCCAGCAGTCCCCGGGACAGGGGGTCCCACGAGCAGTACTTC.

This clonotype has only a few counts. This chain connects TRBV20-1 to TRBJ2-1; D is possibly TRBD1 or TRBD2 (6 bases each). Germline assignment: CDR1 DFQATT and CDR2 SNEGSKA (reference sequence). The CDR3 runs to 16 residues. V was cut by 0 bases and J by 3 bases, with 15 bases left in between. The CDR3 sequence: CSAREKRGAGYNEQFF. CDR3 nucleotides: TGCAGTGCTAGAGAAAAGAGGGGGGCTGGCTACAATGAGCAGTTCTTC.

The table lists this clonotype with many counts. A read error is likely, as this CDR3 ends without the conserved phenylalanine or tryptophan. The DNA is left out, because the CDR3 cannot be placed on it with certainty; the CDR3 is given as TCRdb lists it. The CDR3 sequence is CASSFFRG. The chain couples TRBV12-3 or TRBV12-4 to TRBJ2-7; the table calls TRBD1, which could not be checked here. The CDR3 numbers 8 amino acids, ends counted.

This clonotype was seen more than once but under ten times. V and J are TRBV5-1 and TRBJ2-1; 11 nucleotides line up with TRBD1. Germline loops: CDR1 SGHRS, CDR2 YFSETQ. With V trimmed by 4 bases and J by 4 bases, 4 bases remained unmatched. The CDR3 has 15 amino acids. The CDR3 reads CASSPGQGAYNEQFF. CDR3 bases: TGCGCCAGCAGCCCAGGACAGGGGGCTTACAATGAGCAGTTCTTC.

This clonotype was counted many times. The J gene is TRBJ1-2, the V gene TRBV20-1; no definite D call. CDR3 length: 13 residues. Trimming left V 5 bases short and J 5 bases short, with 15 bases between. CDR1 is DFQATT, CDR2 SNEGSKA, per germline (reference sequence). CDR3 in DNA: TGCAGTGCTCCAGAGACACTTGGGTATGGCTACACCTTC. It translates to CSAPETLGYGYTF.

In this sample, this clonotype turned up a few times. The CDR3 loop is CSETRGGSTDTQYF. The DNA of the CDR3 is TGCAGTGAGACCCGCGGGGGGAGCACAGATACGCAGTATTTT. The J gene is TRBJ2-3, the V gene TRBV20-1, with 8 positions matching TRBD2. The CDR3 is 14 residues long. In germline, CDR1 is DFQATT, CDR2 SNEGSKA (reference sequence). V was pared by 7 bases and J by 0 bases, with 6 bases of the junction left unmatched.

This clonotype has ten or more counts. CDR3 coding DNA: TGCAGCGTTGCCAGACAGGGGATAAATGAGCAGTTCTTC. It yields the protein CSVARQGINEQFF. The chain combines TRBV29-1 with TRBJ2-1; 8 nucleotides agree with TRBD1. CDR1 and CDR2 from the germline V gene are SQVTM and ANQGSEA. J lost 7 bases, V lost 4 bases, and 6 bases had no gene match. The length of the CDR3 is 13 residues.

There are a few counts of this clonotype. V gene TRBV20-1 combines with J gene TRBJ2-3, with TRBD1 as a possible D gene (6 bases). Germline loops: CDR1 DFQATT, CDR2 SNEGSKA (reference sequence). V lost 4 bases to trimming and J lost 2 bases, with 10 bases between them. The CDR3 spans 13 residues. The CDR3 spells CSATDRTTDTQYF. The CDR3 nucleotides are TGCAGTGCTACCGACAGGACCACAGATACGCAGTATTTT.

This clonotype was counted a few times. The chain employs TRBV28 and TRBJ2-1; 10 bases line up with TRBD2. This CDR3 contains 16 residues. The germline V gene has CDR1 MDHEN and CDR2 SYDVKM. The junction had 12 bases not matched to a gene; V was cut back by 4 bases and J by 9 bases. The CDR3 DNA follows: TGTGCCAGCAGTTCATCAAGCGGGGGGGCCTCTCCTGAGCAGTTCTTC. Translating it yields CASSSSSGGASPEQFF.

CDR3 sequence: CASNVAGQETQYF. The CDR3, as DNA: TGTGCCAGCAACGTGGCGGGGCAAGAGACCCAGTACTTC. The genes are TRBV2 and TRBJ2-5; TRBD2 is a possible D gene (6 bases). V was cut by 7 bases and J by 2 bases, with 11 bases left in between. The CDR3 runs 13 residues. Germline V gene lookup returns CDR1 SNHLY and CDR2 FYNNEI. Together with reference TRBV2 and TRBJ2-5, the CDR3 gives the full variable domain: EPEVTQTPSHQVTQMGQEVILRCVPISNHLYFYWYRQILGQKVEFLVSFYNNEISEKSEIFDDQFSVERPDGSNFTLKIRSTKLEDSAMYFCASNVAGQETQYFGPGTRLLVL.

This clonotype was observed a handful of times. V is TRBV29-1 and J is TRBJ2-1; 8 nucleotides match TRBD2. V gave up 1 base and J gave up 10 bases; unmatched junction bases: 6. Germline assignment: CDR1 SQVTM and CDR2 ANQGSEA. The CDR3 length is 13 residues. The chain's CDR3 is CSVEGAGGVEQFF. DNA of the CDR3: TGCAGCGTTGAAGGCGCGGGGGGTGTGGAGCAGTTCTTC.